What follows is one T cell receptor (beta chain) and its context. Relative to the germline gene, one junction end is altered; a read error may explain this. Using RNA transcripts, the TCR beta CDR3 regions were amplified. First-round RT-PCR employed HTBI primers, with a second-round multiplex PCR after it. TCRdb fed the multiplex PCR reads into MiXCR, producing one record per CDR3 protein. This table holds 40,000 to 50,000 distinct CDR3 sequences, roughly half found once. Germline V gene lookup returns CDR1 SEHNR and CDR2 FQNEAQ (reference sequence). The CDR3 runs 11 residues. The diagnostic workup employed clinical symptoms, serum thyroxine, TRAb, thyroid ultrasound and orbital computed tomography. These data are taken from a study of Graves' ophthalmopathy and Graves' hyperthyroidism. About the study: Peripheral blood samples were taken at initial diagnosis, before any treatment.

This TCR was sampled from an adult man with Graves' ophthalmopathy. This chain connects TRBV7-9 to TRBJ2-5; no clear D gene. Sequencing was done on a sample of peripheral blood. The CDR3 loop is CASGLIGTQYF. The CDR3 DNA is TGTGCCAGCGGCTTGATCGGGACCCAGTACTTC.